Sequencing of this TCR beta chain was carried out in a study of PD-1 blockade in classical Hodgkin lymphoma. About the study: Nivolumab dosed at 3 mg/kg went to patients intravenously every 2 weeks. General study points: Patients who initiated nivolumab within 1 year of ASCT were excluded. With CD4+ cells, TCR diversity rose significantly by C4D1, but not with CD8+ cells.

V gave up 1 base and J gave up 3 bases, with 12 bases separating them. The germline gives CDR1 GTSNPN, CDR2 SVGIG (reference sequence). This CDR3 is built from 14 residues. The protocol was immunoSEQ multiplex PCR, while the TCRdb copy is restricted to in-frame clones and leaves out a portion. The sample lists some 25,000 clones, about 78% occurring once. Note on this clone: Its antigen is currently unknown.

Each patient relapsed following autologous stem cell transplantation, and prior brentuximab vedotin exposure differed. The source was peripheral blood mononuclear cells (PBMCs), collected before the second cycle of nivolumab. The chain uses TRBV30 and TRBJ1-1, with a tentative D call TRBD1 (5 bases). The sequence was collected from a human donor with classical Hodgkin lymphoma. CDR3 sequence (DNA): TGTGCCTGGAGTGGACGTGACAGAGACACTGAAGCTTTCTTT. Protein sequence: CAWSGRDRDTEAFF.